The source of this T cell receptor beta chain is a study of T cell responses to AZD1222 COVID-19 vaccine. Study as a whole: Second doses were pooled across both intervals (about 4 or about 12 weeks).

About this clone: The target antigen is unknown.

TCRdb's table, derived via immunoSEQ multiplex PCR, lists solely in-frame clones and lacks some. This sample carries 150,000 or so clones, about 89% of them seen once, and the ten largest clones take under 2.5%. V was pared by 1 base and J by 1 base, with 6 bases between. Germline V gives CDR1 KGHDR, CDR2 SFDVKD. This CDR3 has 14 residues. Study-wide findings and caveats: Spike as a whole was targeted by vaccine-associated CD4 TCRs, dominant at 160-218 and 743-854. Clonal diversity was possibly underestimated, and white British individuals and females predominated among donors. Baseline seropositives among AZD1222 recipients totaled only 5 or 6.

The receptor was isolated from an adult in good health. The sample consisted of peripheral blood, taken on day 0 of AZD1222 vaccination. The chain employs TRBV24-1 and TRBJ2-5; tentative D call: TRBD1 (5 bases). CDR3 DNA: TGTGCCACCAGTGATTTAGACAGCCAAGAGACCCAGTACTTC. This translates into CATSDLDSQETQYF.